The 5 T cell receptor beta chains given below trace back to one sample, sequenced in a study of T cell responses to AZD1222 COVID-19 vaccine. Sequencing used immunoSEQ multiplex PCR; TCRdb keeps in-frame clones, though not all of them. The sample lists roughly 150,000 clones; around 93% were seen once. The material was peripheral blood, obtained 28 days after the second AZD1222 dose. All receptors come from an adult who received the AZD1222 COVID-19 vaccine.

This clone came up once. The V call is TRBV7-2, the J call TRBJ2-7; TRBD2 matches 8 bases. Germline loops: CDR1 SGHTA, CDR2 FQGNSA. The CDR3 consists of 18 residues. V lost 5 bases to trimming and J lost 0 bases; unmatched junction nucleotides: 15. This chain's CDR3 is CASSPSRLAGPISYEQYF. The CDR3 DNA reads as TGTGCCAGCAGCCCGAGCCGTCTAGCGGGCCCTATCTCCTACGAGCAGTACTTC.

The chain uses TRBV14 and TRBJ1-2; D is perhaps TRBD1 (5 bases). The CDR3 covers 15 residues. Germline lookup yields CDR1 SGHDN and CDR2 FVKESK. The V and J ends lost 4 bases and 2 bases respectively, with 14 bases between them. This CDR3 reads CASSPGGNLNYGYTF. The CDR3 DNA sequence: TGTGCCAGCAGCCCCGGGGGGAACCTGAACTATGGCTACACCTTC.

The rearrangement joins TRBV30 to TRBJ1-1, with D perhaps TRBD1 (5 bases). CDR1 is GTSNPN and CDR2 is SVGIG in the germline V gene (reference sequence). The V end was cut by 3 bases, the J end by 1 base, with 15 bases between. The CDR3 sequence is 15 residues long. CDR3 DNA: TGTGCCTGGAGCGGGAAGGGGCGCACGAACACTGAAGCTTTCTTT. Its protein product is CAWSGKGRTNTEAFF.

V is TRBV5-1 and J is TRBJ2-3, with D tentatively TRBD2 (6 bases). Trimming left V 0 bases short and J 9 bases short, with 8 bases between. Germline V gene data show CDR1 as SGHRS and CDR2 as YFSETQ. The CDR3 spans 12 residues. The CDR3 protein is CASSLAGDTQYF. CDR3 DNA sequence: TGCGCCAGCAGCTTGGCGGGGGACACGCAGTATTTT.

The chain is built from TRBV28 and TRBJ1-6; D ambiguous. CDR1 and CDR2 from the germline V gene are MDHEN and SYDVKM. This CDR3 spans 15 amino acids. Trimming removed 5 bases from V and 9 bases from J, with 17 bases in between. CDR3 bases: TGTGCCAGCAGTACGTGGGGTGGTGACGGTTCACCCCTCCACTTT. Translation gives CASSTWGGDGSPLHF. Drawing the rest from reference TRBV28 and TRBJ1-6, the complete variable domain is DVKVTQSSRYLVKRTGEKVFLECVQDMDHENMFWYRQDPGLGLRLIYFSYDVKMKEKGDIPEGYSVSREKKERFSLILESASTNQTSMYLCASSTWGGDGSPLHFGNGTRLTVT.